This T cell receptor beta chain is drawn from a study of CD8 T cells in Susac syndrome. Notes on the study in general: That the number of individuals in its TCR sequencing and HLA analysis was relatively small was acknowledged by the study.

High-throughput TCR beta sequencing covered peripheral CD8+ and CD4+ T cells. Patients with stable or active relapsing-remitting disease, all of them treatment-naive, made up the multiple sclerosis controls. cDNA came from approximately 0.5 to 1 ug RNA primed by random hexamers. Amplification of TCR beta CDR3 spanned 54 Vbeta and 13 Jbeta via immunoSEQ multiplex PCR. TCRdb used MiXCR to reprocess the immunoSEQ multiplex PCR reads, holding one entry per CDR3 protein. The profile shows some 260,000 distinct CDR3 sequences, about 88% of them singletons. Comment on this clonotype: What it recognizes is unknown.

The sample taken for sequencing was CD8+ T cells from PBMCs. This TCR was recovered from a human donor with multiple sclerosis.

The CDR3 region is CAISEGNSGSSHTQYF. The CDR3 DNA is TGTGCCATCAGTGAGGGCAATAGCGGGAGCTCACATACGCAGTATTTT. The V and J genes are TRBV10-3 and TRBJ2-3; 9 bases align to TRBD2. There are 16 residues in the CDR3. Germline-derived CDR1 and CDR2 are ENHRY and SYGVKD. J lost 7 bases, V lost 2 bases, and 10 bases had no gene match.